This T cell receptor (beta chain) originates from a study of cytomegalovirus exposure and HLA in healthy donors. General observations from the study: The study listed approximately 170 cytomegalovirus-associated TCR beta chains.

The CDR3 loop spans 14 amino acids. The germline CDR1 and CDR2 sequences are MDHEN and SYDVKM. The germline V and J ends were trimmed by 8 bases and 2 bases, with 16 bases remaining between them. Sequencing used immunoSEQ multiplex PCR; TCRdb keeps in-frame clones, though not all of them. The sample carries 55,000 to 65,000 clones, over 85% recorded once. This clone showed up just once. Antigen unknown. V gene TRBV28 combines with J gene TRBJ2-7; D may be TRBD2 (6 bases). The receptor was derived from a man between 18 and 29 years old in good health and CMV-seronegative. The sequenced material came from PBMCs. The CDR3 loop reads CASSTLSGTYEQYF. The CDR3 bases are TGTGCCAGCTCCACTCTTAGCGGAACCTACGAGCAGTACTTC.